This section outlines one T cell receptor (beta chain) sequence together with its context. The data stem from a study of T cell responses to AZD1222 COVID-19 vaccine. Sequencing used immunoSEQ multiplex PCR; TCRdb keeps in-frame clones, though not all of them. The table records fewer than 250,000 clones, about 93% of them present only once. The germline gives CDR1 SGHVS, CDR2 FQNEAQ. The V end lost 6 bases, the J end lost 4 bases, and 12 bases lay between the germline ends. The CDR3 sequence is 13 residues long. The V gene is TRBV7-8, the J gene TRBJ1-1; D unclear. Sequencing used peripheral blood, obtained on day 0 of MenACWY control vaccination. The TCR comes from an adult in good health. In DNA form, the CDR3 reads TGTGCCAGCAGACTTCGAGGGCGCACTGAAGCTTTCTTT. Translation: CASRLRGRTEAFF.